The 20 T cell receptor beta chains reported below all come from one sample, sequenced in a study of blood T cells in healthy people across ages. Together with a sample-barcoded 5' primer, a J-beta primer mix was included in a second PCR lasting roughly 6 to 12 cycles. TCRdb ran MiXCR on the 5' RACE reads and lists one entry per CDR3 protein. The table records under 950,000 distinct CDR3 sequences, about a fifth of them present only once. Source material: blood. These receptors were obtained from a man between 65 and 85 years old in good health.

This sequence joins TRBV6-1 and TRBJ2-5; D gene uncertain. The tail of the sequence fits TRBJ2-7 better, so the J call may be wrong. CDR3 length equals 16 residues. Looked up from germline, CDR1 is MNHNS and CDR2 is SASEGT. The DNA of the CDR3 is TGTGCCAGCAGTGAAGCAAGAACCACATCCCCTTACGAGCAGTACGTC. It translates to CASSEARTTSPYEQYV.

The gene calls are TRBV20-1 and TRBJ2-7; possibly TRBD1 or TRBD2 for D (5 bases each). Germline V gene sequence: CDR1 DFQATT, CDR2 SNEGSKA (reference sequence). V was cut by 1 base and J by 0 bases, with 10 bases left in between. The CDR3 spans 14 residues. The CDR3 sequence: CSARVPGASYEQYF. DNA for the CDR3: TGCAGTGCTAGAGTGCCCGGGGCCTCCTACGAGCAGTACTTC.

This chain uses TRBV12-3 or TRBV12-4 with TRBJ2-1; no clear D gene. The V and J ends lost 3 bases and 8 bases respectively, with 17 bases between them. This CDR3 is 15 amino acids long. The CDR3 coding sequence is TGTGCCAGCAGTTTGAGTCCCCCCCAGACCTATGAGCAGTTCTTC. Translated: CASSLSPPQTYEQFF.

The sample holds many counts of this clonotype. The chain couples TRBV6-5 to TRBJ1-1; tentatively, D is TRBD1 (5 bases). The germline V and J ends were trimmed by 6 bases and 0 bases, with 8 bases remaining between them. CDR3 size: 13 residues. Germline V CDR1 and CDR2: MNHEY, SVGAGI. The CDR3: CASRRQLNTEAFF. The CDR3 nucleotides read TGTGCCAGCAGACGACAGCTGAACACTGAAGCTTTCTTT.

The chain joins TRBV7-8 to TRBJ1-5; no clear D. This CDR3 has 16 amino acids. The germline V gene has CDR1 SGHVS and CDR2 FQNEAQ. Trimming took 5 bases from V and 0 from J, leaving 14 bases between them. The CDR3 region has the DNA TGTGCCAGCAGCCTATCGGGCAGCTATAGCAATCAGCCCCAGCATTTT. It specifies CASSLSGSYSNQPQHF. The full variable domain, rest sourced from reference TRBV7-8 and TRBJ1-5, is GAGVSQSPRYKVAKRGQDVALRCDPISGHVSLFWYQQALGQGPEFLTYFQNEAQLDKSGLPSDRFFAERPEGSVSTLKIQRTQQEDSAVYLCASSLSGSYSNQPQHFGDGTRLSIL.

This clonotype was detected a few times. CDR3 loop: CASSLFGNPDEQYF. DNA of the CDR3: TGCGCCAGCAGCTTGTTTGGCAATCCGGACGAGCAGTACTTC. The chain joins TRBV5-1 to TRBJ2-5; D unclear. With the DNA end fitting TRBJ2-7 better, the J assignment may be wrong. The germline gives CDR1 SGHRS, CDR2 YFSETQ. The CDR3 spans 14 residues.

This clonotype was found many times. CDR3 nucleotides: TGTGCCAGCAGTTCTGGTCTATACTATGGCTACACCTTC. Translated, it gives CASSSGLYYGYTF. This chain links TRBV6-6 with TRBJ1-2; D remains ambiguous. Per germline, CDR1 MNHNY and CDR2 SVGAGI (reference sequence). This CDR3 spans 13 amino acids. V dropped 4 bases and J dropped 3 bases, with 9 bases sitting between them.

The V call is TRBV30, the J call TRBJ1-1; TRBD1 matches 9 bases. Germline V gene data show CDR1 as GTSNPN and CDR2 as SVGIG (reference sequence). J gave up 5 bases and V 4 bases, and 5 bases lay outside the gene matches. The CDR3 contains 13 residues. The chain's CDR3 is CAWIDRGNTEAFF. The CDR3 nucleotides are TGTGCCTGGATAGACAGGGGGAATACTGAAGCTTTCTTT.

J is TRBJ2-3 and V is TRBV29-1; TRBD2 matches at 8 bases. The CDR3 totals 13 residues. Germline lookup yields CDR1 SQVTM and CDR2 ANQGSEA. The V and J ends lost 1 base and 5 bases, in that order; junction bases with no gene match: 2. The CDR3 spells CSVEGSGGDTQYF. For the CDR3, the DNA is TGCAGCGTTGAAGGCAGCGGGGGAGATACGCAGTATTTT.

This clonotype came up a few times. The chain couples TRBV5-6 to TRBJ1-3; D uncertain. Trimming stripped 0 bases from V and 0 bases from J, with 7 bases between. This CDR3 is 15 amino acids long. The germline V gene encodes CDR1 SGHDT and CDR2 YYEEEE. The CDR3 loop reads CASSLALVSGNTIYF. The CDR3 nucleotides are TGTGCCAGCAGCTTGGCTCTGGTCTCTGGAAACACCATATATTTT.

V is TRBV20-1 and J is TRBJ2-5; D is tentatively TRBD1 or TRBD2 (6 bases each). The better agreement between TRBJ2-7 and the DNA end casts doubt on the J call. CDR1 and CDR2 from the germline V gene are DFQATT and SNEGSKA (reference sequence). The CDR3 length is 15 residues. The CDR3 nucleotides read TGCAGTGCTAGAGATTCTTCGGGGGCCCGCTACGAGCAGTACTTC. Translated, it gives CSARDSSGARYEQYF.

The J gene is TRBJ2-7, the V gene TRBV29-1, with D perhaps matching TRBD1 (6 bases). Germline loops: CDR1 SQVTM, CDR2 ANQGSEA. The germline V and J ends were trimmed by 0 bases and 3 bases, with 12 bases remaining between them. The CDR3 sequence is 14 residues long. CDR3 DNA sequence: TGCAGCGTTGAAGATTTCCCGGACAGCTACGAGCAGTACTTC. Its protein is CSVEDFPDSYEQYF.

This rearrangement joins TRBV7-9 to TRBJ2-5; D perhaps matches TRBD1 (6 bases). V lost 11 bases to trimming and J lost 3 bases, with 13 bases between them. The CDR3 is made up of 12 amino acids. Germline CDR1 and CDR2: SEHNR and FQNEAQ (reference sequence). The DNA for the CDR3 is TGTGCCTGTAAAGGGGGAAAAGAGACCCAGTACTTC. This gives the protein CACKGGKETQYF.

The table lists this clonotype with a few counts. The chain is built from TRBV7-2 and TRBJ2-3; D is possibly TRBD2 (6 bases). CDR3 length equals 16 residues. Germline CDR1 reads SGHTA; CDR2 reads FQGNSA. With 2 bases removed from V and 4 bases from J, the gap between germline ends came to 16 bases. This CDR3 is CASSLWPGAGSDTQYF. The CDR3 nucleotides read TGTGCCAGCAGCTTATGGCCCGGTGCGGGATCAGATACGCAGTATTTT.

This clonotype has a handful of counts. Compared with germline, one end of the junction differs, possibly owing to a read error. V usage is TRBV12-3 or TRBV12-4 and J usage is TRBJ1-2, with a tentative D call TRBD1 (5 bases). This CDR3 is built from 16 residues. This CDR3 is CASSYSGTRESYGCTF. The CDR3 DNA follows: TGTGCCAGCAGTTACTCCGGGACCAGGGAGAGCTATGGCTGCACCTTC.

In DNA, the CDR3 is TGTGCCAGCAGTTACCAAGGGGGCCCATGGCCCCAGCATTTT. It codes for CASSYQGGPWPQHF. The chain recombines TRBV6-2 or TRBV6-3 with TRBJ1-5, with 7 bases aligning to TRBD1. The germline V gene encodes CDR1 MNHEY and CDR2 SVGEGT. The CDR3 totals 14 residues. J was trimmed by 9 bases and V by 2 bases; bases with no gene match: 7.

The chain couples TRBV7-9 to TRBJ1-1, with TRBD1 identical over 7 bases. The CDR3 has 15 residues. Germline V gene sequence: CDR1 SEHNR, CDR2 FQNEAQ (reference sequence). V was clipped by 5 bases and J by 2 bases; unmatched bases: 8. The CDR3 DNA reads TGTGCCAGCAGCCCACAGGGGCTACACAACACTGAAGCTTTCTTT. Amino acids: CASSPQGLHNTEAFF.

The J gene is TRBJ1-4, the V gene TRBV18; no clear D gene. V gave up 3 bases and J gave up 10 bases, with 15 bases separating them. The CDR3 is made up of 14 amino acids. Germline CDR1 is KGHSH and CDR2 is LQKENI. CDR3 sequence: CASSPYTEVGKLFF. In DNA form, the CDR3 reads TGTGCCAGCTCACCTTACACGGAAGTAGGAAAACTGTTTTTT. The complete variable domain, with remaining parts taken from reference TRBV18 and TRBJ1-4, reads NAGVMQNPRHLVRRRGQEARLRCSPMKGHSHVYWYRQLPEEGLKFMVYLQKENIIDESGMPKERFSAEFPKEGPSILRIQQVVRGDSAAYFCASSPYTEVGKLFFGSGTQLSVL.

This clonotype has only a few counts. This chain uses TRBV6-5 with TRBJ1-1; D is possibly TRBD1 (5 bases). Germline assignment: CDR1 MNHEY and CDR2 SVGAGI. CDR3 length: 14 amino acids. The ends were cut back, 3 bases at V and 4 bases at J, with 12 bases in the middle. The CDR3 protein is CASSYSGRLTEAFF. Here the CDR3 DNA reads TGTGCCAGCAGTTATTCGGGACGCCTCACTGAAGCTTTCTTT.

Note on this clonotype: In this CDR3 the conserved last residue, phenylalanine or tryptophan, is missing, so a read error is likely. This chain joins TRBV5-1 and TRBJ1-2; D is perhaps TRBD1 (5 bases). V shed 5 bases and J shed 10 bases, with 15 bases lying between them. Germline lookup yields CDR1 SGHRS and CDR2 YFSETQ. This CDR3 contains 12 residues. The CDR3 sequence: CASSPGRRYYTS. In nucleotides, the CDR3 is TGCGCCAGCAGTCCGGGACGGCGATACTACACCTCC.